Below are 18 T cell receptor beta chains sequenced from a single sample in a study of cytomegalovirus exposure and HLA in healthy donors. Assay used: immunoSEQ multiplex PCR; TCRdb lists only in-frame clones, some missing. The table shows about 340,000 clones, with more than 80% occurring only once. Sequenced sample: PBMCs. All receptors come from a woman aged 18-29 years in good health and CMV-seronegative.

This clone came up once. V and J are TRBV11-2 and TRBJ2-7, with D perhaps matching TRBD2 (6 bases). The CDR3 has 14 amino acids. The V gene lost 5 bases and the J gene lost 0 bases, with 11 bases spanning the gap. The germline CDR1 and CDR2 sequences are SGHAT and FQNNGV. The DNA for the CDR3 is TGTGCCAGCAGCCCCCGGGACTCCTCCTACGAGCAGTACTTC. Its translation is CASSPRDSSYEQYF.

The chain recombines TRBV30 with TRBJ2-7; 8 nucleotides match TRBD2. The CDR3 extends over 11 amino acids. The V and J ends lost 1 base and 7 bases, in that order; junction bases with no gene match: 0. Germline V gives CDR1 GTSNPN, CDR2 SVGIG (reference sequence). CDR3 in amino acids: CAWSGGGEQYF. In nucleotides, the CDR3 is TGTGCCTGGAGTGGCGGGGGGGAGCAGTACTTC.

The chain links TRBV4-1 to TRBJ2-2, with a tentative D call TRBD2 (6 bases). There are 17 residues in the CDR3. Trimming removed 1 base from V and 4 bases from J, with 16 bases in between. Germline V gene sequence: CDR1 MGHRA, CDR2 YSYEKL. CDR3 region: CASSQVDLGLPTGELFF. The CDR3 region has the DNA TGCGCCAGCAGCCAAGTGGATCTCGGACTACCCACCGGGGAGCTGTTTTTT.

The chain recombines TRBV2 with TRBJ1-5; weak D call: TRBD1 (5 bases). CDR3 length: 14 residues. The germline CDR1 and CDR2 sequences are SNHLY and FYNNEI. Between the trimmed V and J ends, which lost 5 bases and 4 bases, there was a span of 12 bases. CDR3 amino acids: CASSSDAGNQPQHF. The CDR3 nucleotides read TGTGCCAGCAGTTCCGATGCAGGGAATCAGCCCCAGCATTTT.

Worth noting for this clone: At one boundary the junction diverges from the germline segment, which might be a read error. CDR3 in amino acids: CASSGRGMNTEAFF. CDR3 DNA: TGTGCCAGTAGTGGTCGGGGGATGAATACTGAAGCTTTCTTT. V gene TRBV19 combines with J gene TRBJ1-1, with a tentative D call TRBD1 (5 bases). The CDR3 length is 14 residues. The germline V gene encodes CDR1 LNHDA and CDR2 SQIVND (reference sequence).

This rearrangement joins TRBV5-1 to TRBJ2-5, with 10 bases lining up with TRBD2. This CDR3 is 16 amino acids long. V lost 0 bases to trimming and J lost 1 base; unmatched junction nucleotides: 3. Germline V gene data show CDR1 as SGHRS and CDR2 as YFSETQ. CDR3 loop: CASSLDGLAVQETQYF. In DNA, the CDR3 is TGCGCCAGCAGCTTGGATGGACTAGCGGTCCAAGAGACCCAGTACTTC.

The chain employs TRBV15 and TRBJ2-7; the match to TRBD2 covers 13 bases. Germline-derived CDR1 and CDR2 are LNHNV and YYDKDF (reference sequence). The V gene end was trimmed by 5 bases and the J gene end by 4 bases; junction bases not matched to a gene: 17. This CDR3 comprises 19 residues. The CDR3 nucleotides are TGTGCCACCAGCCTCGAAACGAACCCTCGGACTAGCGGGAGTTACGAGCAGTACTTC. Translation gives CATSLETNPRTSGSYEQYF. Full variable domain (outside the CDR3, taken from reference TRBV15 and TRBJ2-7): DAMVIQNPRYQVTQFGKPVTLSCSQTLNHNVMYWYQQKSSQAPKLLFHYYDKDFNNEADTPDNFQSRRPNTSFCFLDIRSPGLGDTAMYLCATSLETNPRTSGSYEQYFGPGTRLTVT.

The genes are TRBV7-9 and TRBJ2-2, with TRBD1 as a possible D gene (5 bases). The germline CDR1 and CDR2 sequences are SEHNR and FQNEAQ (reference sequence). The CDR3 runs 13 residues. V was shortened by 5 bases and J by 5 bases, with 9 bases between the two germline ends. The CDR3, as DNA: TGTGCCAGCAGCCCCCAGGGTACCGGGGAGCTGTTTTTT. It specifies CASSPQGTGELFF.

In this sample, this clone turned up a few times. V is TRBV7-3 and J is TRBJ2-7, with a weak D call TRBD2 (6 bases). CDR1 and CDR2 (germline): SGHTA, FQGTGA. Trimming pared 1 base from V and 3 bases from J, leaving 13 bases between. The CDR3 sequence is 15 residues long. The CDR3 DNA reads TGTGCCAGCAGCTTAAATCCGGGAGTGAGCTACGAGCAGTACTTC. Amino acid sequence: CASSLNPGVSYEQYF.

The chain has TRBV10-3 and TRBJ2-1, with 9 nucleotides matching TRBD2. Germline V CDR1 and CDR2: ENHRY, SYGVKD. The CDR3 has 17 amino acids. V shed 7 bases and J 2 bases; nucleotides not matched to a gene: 12. The CDR3 reads CAIKTLAGEGTYNEQFF. CDR3 DNA sequence: TGTGCCATCAAAACACTAGCGGGCGAGGGAACCTACAATGAGCAGTTCTTC.

V usage is TRBV25-1 and J usage is TRBJ1-2; weak D call: TRBD1 (6 bases). V was shortened by 3 bases and J by 2 bases, with 13 bases between the two germline ends. From germline, CDR1 is MGHDK and CDR2 SYGVNS. The CDR3 has 15 amino acids. The CDR3 sequence: CASSDPNRENYGYTF. The CDR3 coding sequence is TGTGCCAGCAGTGACCCGAACAGGGAAAACTATGGCTACACCTTC.

J is TRBJ2-3 and V is TRBV6-5; 7 nucleotides match TRBD1. Germline V gene sequence: CDR1 MNHEY, CDR2 SVGAGI. V gave up 6 bases and J gave up 2 bases; unmatched junction bases: 8. The CDR3 length is 15 residues. The CDR3 region has the DNA TGTGCCAGCAGCCGGGGACAGCCCCTCACAGATACGCAGTATTTT. Protein sequence: CASSRGQPLTDTQYF.

The chain is built from TRBV4-1 and TRBJ2-4; 9 positions match TRBD2. Looked up from germline, CDR1 is MGHRA and CDR2 is YSYEKL. V trimming: 0 bases; J trimming: 0 bases; junction bases outside the gene matches: 18. The CDR3 is 22 residues long. In DNA, the CDR3 is TGCGCCAGCAGCCAAGAGATTTTACTTGGCGGGAGGGCCAGGCTAGCCAAAAACATTCAGTACTTC. It is translated as CASSQEILLGGRARLAKNIQYF.

CDR3 amino acids: CASSDAAGPPYEQYF. DNA of the CDR3: TGTGCCAGCAGTGACGCAGCGGGACCCCCCTACGAGCAGTACTTC. The chain combines TRBV28 with TRBJ2-7; 7 bases agree with TRBD2. This CDR3 has 15 residues. V shed 5 bases, J shed 2 bases, and the junction held 9 bases outside the gene matches. The germline V gene has CDR1 MDHEN and CDR2 SYDVKM.

The rearrangement links TRBV11-1 to TRBJ2-2, with D perhaps matching TRBD2 (5 bases). Trimming stripped 3 bases from V and 8 bases from J, with 13 bases between. The CDR3 spans 14 residues. The germline V gene encodes CDR1 SGHAT and CDR2 FQDESV (reference sequence). The CDR3 reads CASSFRGSGGELFF. CDR3 DNA sequence: TGTGCCAGCAGCTTTCGGGGATCTGGTGGGGAGCTGTTTTTT.

This clone was seen just once. V and J are TRBV11-2 and TRBJ1-1, with 8 bases fitting TRBD1. The V gene's germline CDR1 is SGHAT and CDR2 FQNNGV. J gave up 0 bases and V 4 bases, and 4 bases lay outside the gene matches. The length of the CDR3 is 15 residues. This CDR3 is CASSSGTGLNTEAFF. CDR3 coding DNA: TGTGCCAGCAGCTCCGGGACAGGACTGAACACTGAAGCTTTCTTT.

The J gene is TRBJ2-7, the V gene TRBV2; TRBD2 matches at 8 bases. The CDR3 consists of 16 residues. From germline, CDR1 is SNHLY and CDR2 FYNNEI. J was trimmed by 2 bases and V by 2 bases; bases with no gene match: 8. CDR3 sequence reads: CASSEWTGGGTYEQYF. The CDR3 region has the DNA TGTGCCAGCAGTGAATGGACGGGGGGGGGAACCTACGAGCAGTACTTC.

The V gene is TRBV5-1, the J gene TRBJ1-2; 9 nucleotides align to TRBD1. CDR3 length: 15 residues. V lost 0 bases and J lost 6; bases outside the gene matches: 6. The germline V gene has CDR1 SGHRS and CDR2 YFSETQ. Here the CDR3 reads CASSLAGQGLDGYTF. The CDR3 DNA reads as TGCGCCAGCAGCTTGGCGGGACAGGGTTTGGATGGCTACACCTTC.